The 22 T cell receptor beta chains below all came from one sample that was sequenced in a study of tumor-infiltrating lymphocytes in primary liver carcinoma. The investigators made TCR beta cDNA from approximately 510 ng total RNA, using a constant-region primer. ARM-PCR, slightly modified, supplied the TCR beta libraries through three nested multiplex PCR rounds. TRBV1-TRBV30 forward and Cbeta reverse primers drove the first two roughly 9-cycle rounds. MiXCR, run by TCRdb on the multiplex PCR reads, gives a single entry per CDR3 protein. The sample lists around 170,000 distinct CDR3 sequences, about 60% occurring once. They got blood RNA out of unsorted whole blood and also pulled out germline DNA. Sequenced input: peripheral blood. These receptor sequences come from a man aged 40-49 years with primary liver carcinoma and hepatitis B virus infection.

This clonotype occurred many times. The chain has TRBV11-2 and TRBJ2-3; D is uncertain. Looked up from germline, CDR1 is SGHAT and CDR2 is FQNNGV. Trimming took off 5 bases at V and 5 bases at J, with 5 bases between the two ends. This CDR3 is 11 amino acids long. The CDR3 DNA follows: TGTGCCAGCAGCCACCAAGATACGCAGTATTTT. Translating gives CASSHQDTQYF.

Concerning this clonotype: A much bigger clone sits one base away, suggesting this may be a read error. The gene calls are TRBV11-2 and TRBJ2-5; the D is unclear. Germline CDR1 reads SGHAT; CDR2 reads FQNNGV. The length of the CDR3 is 12 residues. The V gene lost 7 bases and the J gene lost 5 bases, with 11 bases spanning the gap. CDR3 coding DNA: TGTGCCAGCACTTTAGCCGGGGAGACCCAGTACTTC. Its translation is CASTLAGETQYF.

This clonotype was observed a single time. The chain couples TRBV12-5 to TRBJ2-1; 14 bases agree with TRBD2. V lost 2 bases and J lost 6; bases outside the gene matches: 6. Germline V gene lookup returns CDR1 LGHNT and CDR2 FRNRAP. This CDR3 region has 17 residues. CDR3 amino acids: CASGLPPGTSGSNEQFF. CDR3 DNA: TGTGCTAGTGGTTTGCCTCCCGGGACTAGCGGGAGCAATGAGCAGTTCTTC.

Points on this clonotype: A read error may explain this, as a much larger clone is one base away. V is TRBV11-1 and J is TRBJ2-7; the D gene is possibly TRBD2 (5 bases). The CDR3 runs to 14 residues. Per the germline V gene, CDR1 is SGHAT and CDR2 is FQDESV (reference sequence). Trimming pared 3 bases from V and 4 bases from J, leaving 13 bases between. The chain's CDR3 is CASSFEGLEYEQYF. CDR3 in DNA: TGTGCCAGCAGCTTCGAGGGTTTAGAGTACGAGCAGTACTTC.

The V and J genes are TRBV5-5 and TRBJ2-1; D may match TRBD1 or TRBD2 (6 bases each). Germline CDR1 and CDR2: SGHKS and YYEKEE (reference sequence). Trimming removed 3 bases from V and 4 bases from J, with 20 bases in between. This CDR3 has 17 amino acids. The CDR3 spells CASSSTDGGPAYNEQFF. The CDR3 nucleotides are TGTGCCAGCAGCTCAACCGACGGGGGCCCAGCTTACAATGAGCAGTTCTTC.

In the case of this clonotype: This may come from a read error, since a much larger clone is one base off. The chain links TRBV11-2 to TRBJ1-5, with D possibly matching TRBD1 (5 bases). CDR1 and CDR2 (germline): SGHAT, FQNNGV. The CDR3 has 13 residues. The DNA of the CDR3 is TGTGCCAGCAGCCCCTTTGGGGGTCAGTCCCAGCATTTT. Its protein product is CASSPFGGQSQHF.

This clonotype was recorded a few times. This chain uses TRBV5-6 with TRBJ2-7, with a weak D call TRBD2 (5 bases). CDR3 length equals 14 residues. Looked up from germline, CDR1 is SGHDT and CDR2 is YYEEEE. Trimming removed 5 bases from V and 5 bases from J, with 17 bases in between. CDR3 region: CASRLAGVLHEQYF. The CDR3 coding sequence is TGTGCCAGCAGACTTGCCGGGGTATTGCACGAGCAGTACTTC.

This clonotype was picked up one time. This chain uses TRBV4-1 with TRBJ2-2; a weak D match, TRBD2 (6 bases). The CDR3 has 17 residues. Germline loops: CDR1 MGHRA, CDR2 YSYEKL. Trimming took off 4 bases at V and 1 base at J, with 16 bases between the two ends. The DNA for the CDR3 is TGCGCCAGCAGCCGGGCCGGGACTCCTAGGAACACCGGGGAGCTGTTTTTT. Translation: CASSRAGTPRNTGELFF.

Notes on this clonotype: This may be a read error, as it is one base from a much larger clone. This sequence joins TRBV11-2 and TRBJ2-5, with 7 bases that match TRBD1. V lost 3 bases and J lost 4; bases outside the gene matches: 8. The CDR3 contains 15 residues. The germline V gene encodes CDR1 SGHAT and CDR2 FQNNGV. CDR3 sequence: CASSFRRNRGETQYF. CDR3 sequence (DNA): TGTGCCAGCAGCTTTCGGCGGAACAGGGGAGAGACCCAGTACTTC.

As for this clonotype: A much larger clone lies one base from this, so it may be a read error. The chain employs TRBV11-3 and TRBJ2-1; D possibly corresponds to TRBD2 (6 bases). V was trimmed by 3 bases and J by 5 bases, leaving 14 bases between them. The germline CDR1 and CDR2 sequences are SGHNT and YENEEA. The CDR3 consists of 15 residues. As DNA, the CDR3 is TGTGCCAGCAGCTTTTGGGACTCTTCCAACAATGAGCAGTTCTTC. It translates to CASSFWDSSNNEQFF.

Written as DNA, the CDR3 is TGCGCCAGCAGCCAAGACCCGACTAGCGGAAGCGGAAACTACGAGCAGTACTTC. Encoded protein: CASSQDPTSGSGNYEQYF. The chain employs TRBV4-1 and TRBJ2-7; 9 bases agree with TRBD2. Unmatched junction bases numbered 12, after V lost 0 bases and J lost 3 bases. The CDR3 is 18 residues long. Germline CDR1 is MGHRA and CDR2 is YSYEKL.

On this clonotype itself: Germline and junction disagree at one end, which may indicate a read error. The chain uses TRBV29-1 and TRBJ2-3; 8 bases match TRBD2. The CDR3 is made up of 14 amino acids. CDR1 and CDR2 from the germline V gene are SQVTM and ANQGSEA. This CDR3 is CSVEAGGEVDTEYF. The CDR3, as DNA: TGCAGCGTTGAAGCGGGGGGGGAGGTAGATACGGAGTATTTT.

This chain connects TRBV5-5 to TRBJ2-5, with D perhaps being TRBD1 or TRBD2 (5 bases each). This CDR3 contains 14 residues. The ends were cut back, 4 bases at V and 6 bases at J, with 16 bases in the middle. From germline, CDR1 is SGHKS and CDR2 YYEKEE (reference sequence). The CDR3: CASSIAVGAQTQYF. Written as DNA, the CDR3 is TGTGCCAGCAGCATAGCCGTCGGGGCCCAGACCCAGTACTTC.

On this clonotype: A much larger clone lies a single base off, so this may be a read error. The chain uses TRBV6-5 and TRBJ2-7, with D perhaps TRBD2 (7 bases). The CDR3 length is 13 residues. From germline, CDR1 is MNHEY and CDR2 SVGAGI. This CDR3 reads CASTLVPGGEQCF. In nucleotides, the CDR3 is TGTGCCAGTACCTTAGTCCCGGGGGGCGAGCAGTGCTTC.

This clonotype turned up a few times. This sequence joins TRBV12-3 or TRBV12-4 and TRBJ1-1; perhaps TRBD1 as D (6 bases). Trimming removed 8 bases from V and 3 bases from J, with 19 bases in between. The CDR3 extends over 15 amino acids. This CDR3 reads CASHGGRGRDTEAFF. The CDR3 DNA follows: TGTGCCAGCCACGGTGGTAGGGGGAGGGACACTGAAGCTTTCTTT.

Concerning this clonotype itself: The CDR3 carries no conserved terminal phenylalanine or tryptophan, so it likely arises from a read error. The rearrangement links TRBV6-5 to TRBJ2-5; 12 bases fit TRBD1. This CDR3 comprises 15 residues. From germline, CDR1 is MNHEY and CDR2 SVGAGI. Trimming took 2 bases from V and 5 from J; bases not matched to a gene: 3. The CDR3, as DNA: TGTGCCAGCAGTTACGGGACAGGGGGCGAGGAGACCCAGTACGTC. Protein: CASSYGTGGEETQYV.

This clonotype has ten or more counts. V usage is TRBV11-2 and J usage is TRBJ2-5; the match to TRBD2 covers 9 bases. The V segment lost 0 bases and the J segment 6 bases; nucleotides outside the gene matches: 17. CDR3 length: 19 residues. Germline CDR1 and CDR2: SGHAT and FQNNGV. The CDR3 DNA is TGTGCCAGCAGCTTAGATGGGCCCTTCCTAGCGGGAACCTTCCAGACCCAGTACTTC. This encodes CASSLDGPFLAGTFQTQYF.

This clonotype was counted only a few times. The rearrangement uses TRBV10-3 and TRBJ1-5; 12 positions agree with TRBD1. The CDR3 consists of 16 residues. The junction had 3 bases not matched to a gene; V was cut back by 0 bases and J by 6 bases. CDR1 is ENHRY and CDR2 is SYGVKD in the germline V gene. DNA of the CDR3: TGTGCCATCAGTGAGTCGGGACAGGGGGCGCCTCAGCCCCAGCATTTT. It translates to CAISESGQGAPQPQHF.

Ten or more counts support this clonotype. Germline and junction disagree at one end, which may indicate a read error. V is TRBV11-1 and J is TRBJ2-1; a weak D match, TRBD1 (6 bases). This CDR3 is built from 14 residues. Germline V gene lookup returns CDR1 SGHAT and CDR2 FQDESV (reference sequence). Written as DNA, the CDR3 is TGTGCCAGCAGCTTAGGCTTCATAGGGCAGGGGAAAATCTTC. Its protein product is CASSLGFIGQGKIF.

The rearrangement uses TRBV12-3 or TRBV12-4 and TRBJ2-3; D may be TRBD1 (6 bases). This CDR3 has 17 amino acids. The V end lost 1 base, the J end lost 8 bases, and 22 bases lay between the germline ends. In DNA form, the CDR3 reads TGTGCCAGCAGTTTAGGTAGAGGGGGTGATTCCCCAAGTACGCAGTATTTT. Protein: CASSLGRGGDSPSTQYF.

This clonotype has only a few counts. This chain links TRBV4-2 with TRBJ2-4; D is unresolved. This CDR3 comprises 14 residues. Looked up from germline, CDR1 is LGHNA and CDR2 is YNFKEQ. V lost 0 bases and J 8 bases, leaving 11 bases between the germline ends. CDR3 loop: CASSQEQGFDIQYF. CDR3 DNA sequence: TGTGCCAGCAGCCAAGAACAAGGGTTCGACATTCAGTACTTC.

A note on this clonotype: With a much larger clone just one base away, this may be a read error. This rearrangement joins TRBV6-6 to TRBJ2-5; no definite D call. V was shortened by 4 bases and J by 4 bases, with 13 bases between the two germline ends. This CDR3 is built from 14 residues. Germline V gene sequence: CDR1 MNHNY, CDR2 SVGAGI (reference sequence). For the CDR3, the DNA is TGTGCCAGCAGTTCGGACGTCCGCCGAGAGACCCAGTACTTC. Encoded protein: CASSSDVRRETQYF.